The present TCR beta chain was sequenced within a study of cytomegalovirus exposure and HLA in healthy donors. Study-wide results and limits: The classifier, whose performance was assessed in both the original and validation cohorts, reportedly diagnosed cytomegalovirus status with high specificity and sensitivity.

With respect to this clone: Its specificity is not known.

A multiplex PCR was run with 60 Vbeta primers and 13 Jbeta primers. Clones were read by immunoSEQ multiplex PCR, and TCRdb kept only the in-frame ones, dropping some. Seen here are 140,000 to 150,000 clones, around two thirds observed once, and the top ten hold under 2.5%. Trimming pared 1 base from V and 2 bases from J, leaving 4 bases between. The CDR3 consists of 13 residues. The germline V gene has CDR1 SGHNT and CDR2 YENEEA. This clonotype originated in a woman aged 55-75 years in good health and CMV-seropositive. Sequenced input: PBMCs. The chain joins TRBV11-3 to TRBJ2-3, with D uncertain. CDR3 in DNA: TGTGCCAGCAGCTTAGCGTCCACAGATACGCAGTATTTT. Translated, it gives CASSLASTDTQYF.